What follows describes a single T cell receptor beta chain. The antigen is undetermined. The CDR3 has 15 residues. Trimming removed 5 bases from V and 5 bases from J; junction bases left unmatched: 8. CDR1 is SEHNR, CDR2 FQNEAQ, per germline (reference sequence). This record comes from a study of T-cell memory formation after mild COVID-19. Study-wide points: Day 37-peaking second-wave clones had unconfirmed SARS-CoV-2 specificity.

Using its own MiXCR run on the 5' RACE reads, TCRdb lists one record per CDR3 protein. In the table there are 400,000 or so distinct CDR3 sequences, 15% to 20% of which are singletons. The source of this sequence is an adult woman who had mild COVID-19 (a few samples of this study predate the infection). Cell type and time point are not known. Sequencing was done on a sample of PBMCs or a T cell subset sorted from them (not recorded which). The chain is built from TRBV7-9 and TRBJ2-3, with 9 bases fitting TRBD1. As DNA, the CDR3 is TGTGCCAGCAGCAAAAGGAGGACAGGGGAAGATACGCAGTATTTT. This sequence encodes CASSKRRTGEDTQYF.